The 8 T cell receptor beta chains in this list originate from one sample, sequenced in a study of T cell repertoires in cytomegalovirus infection. A single record per CDR3 protein comes from TCRdb applying MiXCR to the reads. The sample contains around 490,000 distinct CDR3 sequences, 26% of which appear only once. The specimen sequenced was PBMCs. The receptors derive from a human donor in good health (CMV status not recorded). Some clones in this sample may be carry-over from other donors' samples.

The J gene is TRBJ1-5, the V gene TRBV28, with no clear D. The CDR3 has 17 residues. From germline, CDR1 is MDHEN and CDR2 SYDVKM. Trimming shortened V by 2 bases and J by 7 bases, and 21 bases separated the two germline ends. CDR3 nucleotides: TGTGCCAGCAGTTTAGGCGGTTGGGCCAACCCTAGCCAGCCCCAGCATTTT. Encoded protein: CASSLGGWANPSQPQHF.

The gene calls are TRBV2 and TRBJ2-5; D may be TRBD1 or TRBD2 (5 bases each). This CDR3 region has 15 residues. Per the germline V gene, CDR1 is SNHLY and CDR2 is FYNNEI. V was clipped by 1 base and J by 4 bases, with 13 bases between them. CDR3 nucleotide sequence: TGTGCCAGCAGTGAAGGAGGGACCAGGAGAGAGACCCAGTACTTC. Its translation is CASSEGGTRRETQYF.

The chain couples TRBV19 to TRBJ2-1; 8 nucleotides agree with TRBD2. The CDR3 runs to 16 residues. The germline V gene has CDR1 LNHDA and CDR2 SQIVND (reference sequence). The V and J ends lost 6 bases and 5 bases, in that order; junction bases with no gene match: 12. The CDR3 reads CASRKAGLEPHNEQFF. The CDR3, as DNA: TGTGCCAGTAGAAAAGCGGGACTAGAGCCTCACAATGAGCAGTTCTTC.

This chain uses TRBV27 with TRBJ1-2; 10 bases are a match to TRBD1. CDR1 MNHEY and CDR2 SMNVEV come from the germline V gene (reference sequence). The CDR3 runs to 17 residues. The junction had 10 bases not matched to a gene; V was cut back by 3 bases and J by 3 bases. DNA of the CDR3: TGTGCCAGCAGTTTGGGGACAGGGGACTGGGCCTACTATGGCTACACCTTC. Its protein is CASSLGTGDWAYYGYTF.

The chain links TRBV19 to TRBJ1-4; 8 bases are a match to TRBD1. V lost 4 bases and J lost 7; bases outside the gene matches: 8. The CDR3 is made up of 15 amino acids. Per germline, CDR1 LNHDA and CDR2 SQIVND (reference sequence). The CDR3 region has the DNA TGTGCCAGTAGTACTTTCCAGGGGGCGCTTGAAAAACTGTTTTTT. Protein sequence: CASSTFQGALEKLFF.

This clonotype was seen more than once but under ten times. V is TRBV14 and J is TRBJ2-5; D may be TRBD2 (6 bases). CDR3 size: 13 residues. V was cut by 4 bases and J by 5 bases, with 11 bases left in between. Per germline, CDR1 SGHDN and CDR2 FVKESK. CDR3 protein: CASSPRLGETQYF. CDR3 DNA: TGTGCCAGCAGCCCGCGACTAGGGGAGACCCAGTACTTC.

The gene calls are TRBV3-1 and TRBJ2-7; D is perhaps TRBD2 (6 bases). The CDR3 has 15 residues. Germline V gene sequence: CDR1 LGHDT, CDR2 YNNKEL (reference sequence). Trimming took off 2 bases at V and 3 bases at J, with 14 bases between the two ends. CDR3 region: CASSQSAGMGYEQYF. The CDR3 DNA follows: TGTGCCAGCAGCCAATCTGCGGGAATGGGCTACGAGCAGTACTTC.

This clonotype was seen a handful of times. This rearrangement joins TRBV19 to TRBJ1-1; D unresolved. The germline V gene has CDR1 LNHDA and CDR2 SQIVND (reference sequence). With 6 bases removed from V and 2 bases from J, the gap between germline ends came to 13 bases. This CDR3 region has 14 residues. CDR3 region: CASRKLKRNTEAFF. DNA of the CDR3: TGTGCCAGTAGGAAACTTAAACGAAACACTGAAGCTTTCTTT. The full variable domain, with the rest looked up from reference TRBV19 and TRBJ1-1, is DGGITQSPKYLFRKEGQNVTLSCEQNLNHDAMYWYRQDPGQGLRLIYYSQIVNDFQKGDIAEGYSVSREKKESFPLTVTSAQKNPTAFYLCASRKLKRNTEAFFGQGTRLTVV.